A single TCR beta chain is shown here with its context. Its target is not known. It was with 60 Vbeta and 13 Jbeta primers that the PCR ran. How the authors handled the data: Among the unique TCR beta chains that a later analysis counted, roughly 80 million in all, around 11 million were shared. Sequencing was performed with immunoSEQ multiplex PCR; in TCRdb, only in-frame clones are kept and a portion is missing. The DNA was the basis for D and trimming; V, J and clone size are from that table. In the table there are about 150,000 clones, 75% to 85% of which are singletons. This entry is derived from a study of cytomegalovirus exposure and HLA in healthy donors. Notes on the study in general: The analysis excluded some indistinguishable V segments, including TRBV6-2 and TRBV6-3. TCR sequences were mostly rare, though some public TCRs occurred in many donors.

Nominally healthy donors provided the samples, though records likely missed some immune exposures. The length of the CDR3 is 14 residues. Germline V gene lookup returns CDR1 KGHSH and CDR2 LQKENI. Deletions cut 2 bases from V and 5 bases from J, with 10 bases between. This chain connects TRBV18 to TRBJ1-5; unclear D gene. The origin of this receptor is a man in his fifties in good health and CMV-seropositive. The sample comprised PBMCs. CDR3 bases: TGTGCCAGCTCACCAGAGGCCAGCGATCAGCCCCAGCATTTT. Amino acids: CASSPEASDQPQHF.